Sequencing of this TCR beta chain was carried out in a study of blood T cell repertoires in COVID-19 (dated by TCRdb to about 2020). Regarding the complete study: The collaborator samples originated in the United States, Italy and Spain and spanned the acute and convalescent phases of COVID-19. HLA class I and class II types, where available, came from metadata supplied by the sample provider rather than from assay-based typing. The dataset comprised deeply sampled blood TCRbeta repertoires from subjects exposed to, actively infected with, or recovered from COVID-19. A freely available public database, intended as a resource for researchers studying the immune response to SARS-CoV-2, is where the repertoires were released. Samples were obtained from the ongoing ImmuneRACE study (first 160 participants) and from 1,254 subjects provided by 6 global collaborators. The sample metadata nearly always contained a de-identified subject ID, COVID-19 status, age in years and sex. The material from the prospective study consisted of cDNA or gDNA derived from T cells, B-cell-depleted T cells, or PBMCs.

Study-wide findings and limitations: Clinical and demographic metadata were provided uncurated, with the amount varying by source and participant.

TCRbeta CDR3 regions were amplified from genomic DNA using the immunoSEQ Assay, a bias-controlled multiplex PCR. In the source study's methods: Nucleated cell counts per sample were estimated from amplification of reference gene primers within the assay. Sequence reads were collapsed and filtered to measure the absolute abundance of every unique TCRbeta CDR3 rearrangement. Productive Simpson clonality was computed per sample as the square root of Simpson's diversity index over productive rearrangements. The table comes from immuneACCESS by way of TCRdb, which keeps in-frame sequences with V and J called. Part of the clones is missing from these tables; in studies checked, under half for an unresolved V gene and the rest for unknown reasons. The D gene and trimming were derived from the DNA, and the V and J assignments and clone size from that table. The sample profile shows some 180,000 clones; more than 70% of them were found once. Roughly 2% of the sample goes to the ten largest clones.

Samples from volunteer blood donors who had recovered from COVID-19 were contributed by a second Seattle source. The collaborating institutions used their own protocols to collect whole blood in K2EDTA tubes. For TCRbeta analysis, collaborators shipped samples as frozen whole blood, isolated PBMCs, or DNA extracted from either of those sample types. To note about this clone: There is no known antigen for this receptor. Base qualities are not recorded, but no much larger clone differs from it by a single base.

The receptor was isolated from a man aged 50-59 years who had recovered from COVID-19. Sequencing was performed on peripheral blood.

The CDR3 has the sequence CASSIGEATGELFF. DNA sequence: TGTGCCAGTAGTATCGGGGAGGCCACCGGGGAGCTGTTTTTT. This receptor chain uses TRBV19 and TRBJ2-2; 6 matching bases give a weak D call of TRBD2. From the cysteine up to the phenylalanine, the CDR3 has a length of 14 residues. Only the CDR3 part of the read is kept: 42 bases, read in frame from the first base. The germline V gene (reference sequence) gives CDR1 as LNHDA and CDR2 as SQIVND. Cut back by 3 bases and 4 bases, the V and J ends lie 9 bases apart.